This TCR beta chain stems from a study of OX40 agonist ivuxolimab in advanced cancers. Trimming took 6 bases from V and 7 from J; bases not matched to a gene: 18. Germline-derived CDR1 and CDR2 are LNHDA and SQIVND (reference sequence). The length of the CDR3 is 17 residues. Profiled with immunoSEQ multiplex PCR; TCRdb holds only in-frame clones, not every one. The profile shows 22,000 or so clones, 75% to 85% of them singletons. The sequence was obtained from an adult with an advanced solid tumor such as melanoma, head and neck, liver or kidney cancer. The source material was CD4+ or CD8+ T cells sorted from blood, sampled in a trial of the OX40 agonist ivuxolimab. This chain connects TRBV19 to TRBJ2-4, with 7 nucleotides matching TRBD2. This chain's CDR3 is CASRSLSAGVGQNIQYF. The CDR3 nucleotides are TGTGCCAGTAGGTCCCTTAGCGCGGGGGTCGGCCAGAACATTCAGTACTTC.